This is a list of T cell receptor beta chains from one sample in a study of Graves' ophthalmopathy and Graves' hyperthyroidism. TCRdb itself ran the multiplex PCR reads through MiXCR, one entry per CDR3 protein. The profile shows more than 300,000 distinct CDR3 sequences, about 16% of them singletons. Sequences were obtained from peripheral blood. The receptors here all came from a woman aged 18-29 years with stable Graves' hyperthyroidism. Each CDR3 is given with its conserved first and last residue. Each record gives: J gene, clone size, D gene, V gene, CDR3 protein, CDR3 DNA. D genes are given only for firm matches. Not every row has a clone size; where given, it reads once, few, many or a size class.

>TRBJ1-1|few|NA|TRBV7-3
CASSLISGSGAFF
TGTGCCAGCAGCTTAATTTCGGGGTCGGGAGCTTTCTTT
>TRBJ1-5|NA|TRBD1|TRBV19
CASSTLSGTGGINQPQHF
TGTGCCAGTAGTACCCTCTCCGGGACAGGGGGTATCAATCAGCCCCAGCATTTT
>TRBJ2-5|many|TRBD2|TRBV29-1
CSGGTRREETQYF
TGCAGCGGCGGGACTAGACGAGAAGAGACCCAGTACTTC
>TRBJ1-2|many|NA|TRBV12-3/TRBV12-4
CASSRQVNYGYTF
TGTGCCAGCAGCAGACAGGTTAACTATGGCTACACCTTC
>TRBJ1-1|many|TRBD1|TRBV6-6
CASSPGTGRRRWMNTEAFF
TGTGCCAGCAGCCCCGGGACAGGCCGCCGACGATGGATGAACACTGAAGCTTTCTTT
>TRBJ1-2|many|NA|TRBV6-2/TRBV6-3
CASRERQRTNYGYTF
TGTGCCAGCAGGGAGAGACAGCGAACTAACTATGGCTACACCTTC
>TRBJ1-1|many|TRBD1|TRBV20-1
CSAHGTVNTEAFF
TGCAGTGCCCACGGGACAGTGAACACTGAAGCTTTCTTT
>TRBJ1-1|many|NA|TRBV9
CASSVGVLNTEAFF
TGTGCCAGCAGCGTAGGAGTCTTGAACACTGAAGCTTTCTTT
>TRBJ1-3|many|NA|TRBV5-1
CASSVYSGGDTIYF
TGCGCCAGCAGCGTTTACAGCGGTGGGGACACCATATATTTT
>TRBJ1-1|NA|NA|TRBV9
CASSPDGPSTEAFF
TGTGCCAGCAGCCCGGATGGGCCATCAACTGAAGCTTTCTTT
>TRBJ1-1|few|NA|TRBV5-1
CASSRSGGDDEAFF
TGCGCCAGCAGCCGAAGTGGGGGGGACGATGAAGCTTTCTTT
>TRBJ2-7|many|NA|TRBV29-1
CSVGGPGSYEQYF
TGCAGCGTTGGGGGACCCGGATCCTACGAGCAGTACTTC
>TRBJ1-5|many|NA|TRBV2
CASSGEDWGAEPQHF
TGTGCCAGCAGTGGGGAGGATTGGGGTGCAGAGCCCCAGCATTTT
>TRBJ2-2|many|NA|TRBV19
CASSIGWASSPTGELFF
TGTGCCAGTAGTATCGGTTGGGCATCCTCCCCCACCGGGGAGCTGTTTTTT
>TRBJ2-7|many|NA|TRBV6-2/TRBV6-3
CASTEGLLYEQYF
TGTGCCAGCACCGAGGGACTCCTGTACGAGCAGTACTTC
>TRBJ1-1|many|NA|TRBV12-3/TRBV12-4
CASSYERSTEAFF
TGTGCCAGCAGTTACGAAAGGAGCACTGAAGCTTTCTTT
>TRBJ1-6|many|TRBD1|TRBV19
CASSIDRQGGNSPLHF
TGTGCCAGTAGTATAGATCGGCAGGGGGGAAATTCACCCCTCCACTTT
>TRBJ1-3|many|NA|TRBV6-1
CASSEHPSGNTIYF
TGTGCCAGCAGTGAACACCCCTCTGGAAACACCATATATTTT
>TRBJ1-6|NA|NA|TRBV7-9
CASSSTGLTNSPLHF
TGTGCCAGCAGCTCTACAGGGTTGACGAATTCACCCCTCCACTTT
>TRBJ1-1|many|TRBD1|TRBV2
CASSPQGGMNTEAFF
TGTGCCAGCAGCCCCCAGGGGGGTATGAACACTGAAGCTTTCTTT
>TRBJ1-1|few|NA|TRBV29-1
CSVGEAFF
TGCAGCGTTGGTGAAGCTTTCTTT
>TRBJ1-3|many|TRBD1|TRBV7-8
CASSYSTGLGNTIYF
TGTGCCAGCAGTTACTCGACAGGGCTCGGAAACACCATATATTTT
>TRBJ2-7|many|NA|TRBV5-5
CASSLEDRTEQYF
TGTGCCAGCAGCTTGGAGGACAGAACCGAGCAGTACTTC
>TRBJ1-1|NA|NA|TRBV12-3/TRBV12-4
CASNRAGGRNTEAFF
TGTGCCAGCAATCGCGCGGGGGGCAGGAACACTGAAGCTTTCTTT
>TRBJ2-5|many|NA|TRBV2
CASTKYQETQYF
TGTGCCAGCACAAAGTACCAAGAGACCCAGTACTTC
>TRBJ1-1|NA|NA|TRBV7-2
CASSTPGRGEAFF
TGTGCCAGCAGCACTCCAGGGAGGGGTGAAGCTTTCTTT
>TRBJ2-2|few|NA|TRBV18
CASSPRQISTGELFF
TGTGCCAGCTCACCCCGACAGATCTCAACCGGGGAGCTGTTTTTT
>TRBJ1-1|many|NA|TRBV12-3/TRBV12-4
CASSLPIGIFTEAFF
TGTGCCAGCAGTCTCCCAATCGGAATCTTCACTGAAGCTTTCTTT
>TRBJ2-7|many|TRBD1|TRBV20-1
CSARQGAYEQYF
TGCAGTGCTAGACAGGGGGCCTACGAGCAGTACTTC
>TRBJ2-6|many|NA|TRBV6-1
CASSESQAGANVLTF
TGTGCCAGCAGTGAATCGCAGGCTGGGGCCAACGTCCTGACTTTC
>TRBJ1-5|many|NA|TRBV5-1
CASSLGGGRPQHF
TGCGCCAGCAGCTTGGGCGGCGGCCGGCCCCAGCATTTT
>TRBJ1-5|few|NA|TRBV19
CASSLGVGFPQHF
TGTGCCAGTAGTCTGGGGGTTGGATTTCCCCAGCATTTT
>TRBJ2-7|few|NA|TRBV4-3
CASSHRVWGPSYEQYF
TGCGCCAGCAGCCATCGCGTCTGGGGGCCCTCCTACGAGCAGTACTTC
>TRBJ1-2|many|NA|TRBV19
CASRVMPMSGGYGYTF
TGTGCCAGTAGGGTGATGCCGATGAGCGGTGGCTATGGCTACACCTTC
>TRBJ2-2|few|TRBD1|TRBV5-1
CASSLSAPTGTTGELFF
TGCGCCAGCAGCCTGTCTGCTCCGACAGGGACCACCGGGGAGCTGTTTTTT
>TRBJ1-6|many|NA|TRBV2
CSSQGQESPLHF
TGTTCGTCTCAGGGGCAGGAATCACCCCTCCACTTT
>TRBJ1-2|many|NA|TRBV7-2
CASSPIPKGGLHGYTF
TGTGCCAGCAGCCCTATACCCAAGGGGGGACTTCATGGCTACACCTTC
>TRBJ1-6|NA|TRBD1|TRBV5-1
CASSPGTGAKYNSPLHF
TGCGCCAGCAGCCCAGGGACAGGGGCTAAGTATAATTCACCCCTCCACTTT
>TRBJ2-5|many|TRBD2|TRBV19
CASSITARSGGGETQYF
TGTGCCAGTAGTATTACGGCGCGGAGCGGGGGGGGAGAGACCCAGTACTTC
>TRBJ1-2|NA|NA|TRBV19
CATLTGVDGAGYTF
TGTGCCACCCTGACGGGGGTGGATGGGGCTGGCTACACCTTC
>TRBJ1-6|many|NA|TRBV6-5
CASSYPAGIYNSPLHF
TGTGCCAGCAGTTACCCAGCAGGGATCTATAATTCACCCCTCCACTTT
>TRBJ2-7|many|NA|TRBV6-1
CASSEERGYEQYF
TGTGCCAGCAGTGAAGAAAGGGGTTACGAGCAGTACTTC
>TRBJ2-1|few|TRBD1|TRBV12-3/TRBV12-4
CASSPRRGTGSYNEQSF
TGTGCCAGCAGTCCCAGACGGGGGACAGGGTCCTACAATGAGCAGTCCTTC
>TRBJ2-2|many|TRBD2|TRBV12-3/TRBV12-4
CASSLGGGSTGELFF
TGTGCCAGCAGTTTAGGGGGGGGTTCCACCGGGGAGCTGTTTTTT
>TRBJ2-2|few|NA|TRBV2
CASSPDQGTYTGELFF
TGTGCCAGCAGCCCTGATCAGGGTACCTACACCGGGGAGCTGTTTTTT